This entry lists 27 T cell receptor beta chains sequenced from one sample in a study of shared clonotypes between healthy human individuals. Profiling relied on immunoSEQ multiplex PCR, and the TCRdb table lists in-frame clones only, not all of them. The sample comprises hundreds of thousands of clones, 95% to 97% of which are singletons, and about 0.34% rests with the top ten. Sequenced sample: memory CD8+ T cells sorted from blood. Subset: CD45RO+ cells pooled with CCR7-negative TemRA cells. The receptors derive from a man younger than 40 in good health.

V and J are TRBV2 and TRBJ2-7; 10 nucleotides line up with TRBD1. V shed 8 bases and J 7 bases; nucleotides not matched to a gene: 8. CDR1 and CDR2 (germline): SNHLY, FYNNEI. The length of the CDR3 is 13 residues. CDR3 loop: CASQGTGVGEQYF. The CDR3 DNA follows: TGTGCCAGCCAAGGGACAGGGGTGGGGGAGCAGTACTTC.

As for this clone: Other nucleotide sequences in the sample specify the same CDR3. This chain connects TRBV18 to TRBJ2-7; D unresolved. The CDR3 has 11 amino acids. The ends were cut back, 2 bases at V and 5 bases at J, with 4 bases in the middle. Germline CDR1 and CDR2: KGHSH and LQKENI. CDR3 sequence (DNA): TGTGCCAGCTCACCAGGGCACGAGCAGTACTTC. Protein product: CASSPGHEQYF.

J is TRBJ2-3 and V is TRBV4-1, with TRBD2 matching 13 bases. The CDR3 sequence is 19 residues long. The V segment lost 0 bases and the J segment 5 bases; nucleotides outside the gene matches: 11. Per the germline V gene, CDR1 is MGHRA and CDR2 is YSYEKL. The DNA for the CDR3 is TGCGCCAGCAGCCAAGATGCCGGACTAGCGGGAGATTGGGTAGATACGCAGTATTTT. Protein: CASSQDAGLAGDWVDTQYF.

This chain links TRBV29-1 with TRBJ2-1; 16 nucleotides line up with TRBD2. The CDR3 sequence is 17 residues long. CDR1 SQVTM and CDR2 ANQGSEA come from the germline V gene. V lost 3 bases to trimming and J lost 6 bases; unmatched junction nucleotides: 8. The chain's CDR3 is CSVEGLAGGPFGNEQFF. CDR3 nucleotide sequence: TGCAGCGTTGAGGGACTAGCGGGAGGGCCGTTTGGCAATGAGCAGTTCTTC.

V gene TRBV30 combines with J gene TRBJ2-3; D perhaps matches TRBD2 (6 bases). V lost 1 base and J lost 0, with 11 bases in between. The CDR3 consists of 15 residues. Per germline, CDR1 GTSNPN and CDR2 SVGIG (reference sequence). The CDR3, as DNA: TGTGCCTGGAGTGACGGGACTTCCAGCACAGATACGCAGTATTTT. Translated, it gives CAWSDGTSSTDTQYF.

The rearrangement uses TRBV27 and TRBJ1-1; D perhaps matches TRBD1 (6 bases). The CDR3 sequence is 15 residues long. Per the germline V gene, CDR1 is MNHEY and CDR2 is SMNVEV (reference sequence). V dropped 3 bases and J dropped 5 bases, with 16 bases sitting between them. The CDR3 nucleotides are TGTGCCAGCAGTTTGTCCCTAACAGGGAAAACTGAAGCTTTCTTT. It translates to CASSLSLTGKTEAFF.

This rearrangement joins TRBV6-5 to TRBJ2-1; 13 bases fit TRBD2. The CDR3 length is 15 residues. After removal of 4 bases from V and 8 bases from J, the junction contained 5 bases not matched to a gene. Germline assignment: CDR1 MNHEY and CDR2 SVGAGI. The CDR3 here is CASSWTSGSQDEQFF. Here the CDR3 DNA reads TGTGCCAGCAGTTGGACTAGCGGGAGTCAGGATGAGCAGTTCTTC.

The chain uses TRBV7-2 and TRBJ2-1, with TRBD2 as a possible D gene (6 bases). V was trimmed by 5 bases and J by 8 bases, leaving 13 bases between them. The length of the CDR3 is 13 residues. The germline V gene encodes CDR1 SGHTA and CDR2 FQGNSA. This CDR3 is CASSLLTRDEQFF. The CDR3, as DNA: TGTGCCAGCAGCCTCCTGACTAGGGATGAGCAGTTCTTC.

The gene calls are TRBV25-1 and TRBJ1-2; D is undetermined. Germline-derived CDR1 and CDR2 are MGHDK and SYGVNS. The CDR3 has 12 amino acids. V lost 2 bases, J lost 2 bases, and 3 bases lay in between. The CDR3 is CASSEQNYGYTF. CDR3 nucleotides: TGTGCCAGCAGTGAACAAAACTATGGCTACACCTTC.

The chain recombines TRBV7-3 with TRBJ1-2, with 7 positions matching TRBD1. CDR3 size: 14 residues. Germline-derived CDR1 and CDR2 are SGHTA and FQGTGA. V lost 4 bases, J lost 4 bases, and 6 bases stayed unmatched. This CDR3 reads CASSSTGLGYGYTF. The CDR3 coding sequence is TGTGCCAGCAGCTCGACAGGGTTGGGCTATGGCTACACCTTC.

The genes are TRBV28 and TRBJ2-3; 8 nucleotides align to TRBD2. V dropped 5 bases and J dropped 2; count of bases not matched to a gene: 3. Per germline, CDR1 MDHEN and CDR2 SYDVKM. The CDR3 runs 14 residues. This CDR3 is CASSRGGDTDTQYF. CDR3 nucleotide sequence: TGTGCCAGCAGTCGGGGGGGCGACACAGATACGCAGTATTTT.

In nucleotides, the CDR3 is TGCGCCAGCAGACTCGAGACAGGGGCCTACGAGCAGTACTTC. It encodes CASRLETGAYEQYF. V is TRBV5-1 and J is TRBJ2-7, with TRBD1 matching 8 bases. The V and J ends lost 5 bases and 2 bases, in that order; junction bases with no gene match: 6. The CDR3 sequence is 14 residues long. Germline values: CDR1 SGHRS, CDR2 YFSETQ.

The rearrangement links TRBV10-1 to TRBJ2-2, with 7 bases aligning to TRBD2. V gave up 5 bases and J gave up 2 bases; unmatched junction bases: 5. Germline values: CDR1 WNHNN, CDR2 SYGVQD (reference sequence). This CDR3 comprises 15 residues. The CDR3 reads CASSPGTTNTGELFF. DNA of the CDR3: TGCGCCAGCAGTCCCGGGACTACCAACACCGGGGAGCTGTTTTTT.

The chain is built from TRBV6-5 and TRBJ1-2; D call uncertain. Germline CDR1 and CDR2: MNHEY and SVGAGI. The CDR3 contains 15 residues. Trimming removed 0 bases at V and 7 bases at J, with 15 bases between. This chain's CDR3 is CASSYSLRISGGYTF. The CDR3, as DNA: TGTGCCAGCAGTTACTCCCTTCGAATAAGCGGTGGCTACACCTTC.

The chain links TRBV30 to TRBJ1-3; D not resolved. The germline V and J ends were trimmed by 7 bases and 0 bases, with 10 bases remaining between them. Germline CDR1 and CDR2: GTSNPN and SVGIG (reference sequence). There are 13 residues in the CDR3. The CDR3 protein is CASSSLSGNTIYF. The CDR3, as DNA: TGTGCCTCCTCCTCTCTCTCTGGAAACACCATATATTTT.

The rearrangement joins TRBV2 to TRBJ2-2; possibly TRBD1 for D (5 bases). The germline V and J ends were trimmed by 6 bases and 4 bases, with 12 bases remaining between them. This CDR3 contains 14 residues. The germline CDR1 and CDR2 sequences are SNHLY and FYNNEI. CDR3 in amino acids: CASSGHEPTGELFF. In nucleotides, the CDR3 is TGTGCCAGCAGCGGACACGAACCCACCGGGGAGCTGTTTTTT.

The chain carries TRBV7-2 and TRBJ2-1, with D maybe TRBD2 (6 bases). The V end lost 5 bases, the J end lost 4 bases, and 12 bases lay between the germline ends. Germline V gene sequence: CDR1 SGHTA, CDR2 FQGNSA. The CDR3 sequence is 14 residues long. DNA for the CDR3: TGTGCCAGCAGCCTACAGGCGGGGTACAATGAGCAGTTCTTC. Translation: CASSLQAGYNEQFF.

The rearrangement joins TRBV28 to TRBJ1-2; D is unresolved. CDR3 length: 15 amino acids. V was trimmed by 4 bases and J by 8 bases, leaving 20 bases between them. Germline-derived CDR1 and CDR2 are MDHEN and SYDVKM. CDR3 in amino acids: CASSSPSPGEKGYTF. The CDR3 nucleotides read TGTGCCAGCAGTTCACCCTCACCTGGCGAGAAGGGCTACACCTTC.

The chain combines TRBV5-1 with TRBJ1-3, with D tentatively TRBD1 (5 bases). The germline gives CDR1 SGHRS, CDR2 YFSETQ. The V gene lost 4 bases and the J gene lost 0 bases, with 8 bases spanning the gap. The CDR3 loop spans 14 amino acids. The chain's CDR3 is CASSTGFSGNTIYF. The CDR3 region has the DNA TGCGCCAGCAGCACAGGCTTCTCTGGAAACACCATATATTTT.

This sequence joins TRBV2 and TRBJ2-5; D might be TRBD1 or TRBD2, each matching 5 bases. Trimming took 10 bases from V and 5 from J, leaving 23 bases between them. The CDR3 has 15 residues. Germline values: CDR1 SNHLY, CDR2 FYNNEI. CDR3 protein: CAILSRDPHGETQYF. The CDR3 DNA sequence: TGTGCCATACTTTCCCGGGACCCCCATGGGGAGACCCAGTACTTC.

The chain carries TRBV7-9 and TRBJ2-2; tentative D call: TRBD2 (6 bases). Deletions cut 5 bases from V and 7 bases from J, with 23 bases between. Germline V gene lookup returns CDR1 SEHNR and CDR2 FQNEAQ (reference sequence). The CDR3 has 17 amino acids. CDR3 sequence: CASSGKGVAGMVGELFF. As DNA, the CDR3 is TGTGCCAGCAGCGGAAAGGGCGTCGCGGGGATGGTCGGGGAGCTGTTTTTT.

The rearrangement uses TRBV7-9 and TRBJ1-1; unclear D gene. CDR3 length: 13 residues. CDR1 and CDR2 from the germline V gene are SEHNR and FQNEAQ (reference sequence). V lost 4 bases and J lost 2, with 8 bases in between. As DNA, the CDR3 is TGTGCCAGCAGCTCAAGTATCAACACTGAAGCTTTCTTT. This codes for CASSSSINTEAFF.

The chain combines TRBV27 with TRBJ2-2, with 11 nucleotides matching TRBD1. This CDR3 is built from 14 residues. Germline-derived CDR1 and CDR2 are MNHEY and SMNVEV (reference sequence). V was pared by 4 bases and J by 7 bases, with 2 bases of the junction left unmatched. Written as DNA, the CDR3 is TGTGCCAGCAGTTGGGGGACAGGGGGCGGGGAGCTGTTTTTT. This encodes CASSWGTGGGELFF.

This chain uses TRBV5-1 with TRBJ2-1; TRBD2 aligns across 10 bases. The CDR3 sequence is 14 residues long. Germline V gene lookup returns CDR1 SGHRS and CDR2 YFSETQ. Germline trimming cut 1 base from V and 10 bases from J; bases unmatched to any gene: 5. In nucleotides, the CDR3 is TGCGCCAGCAGCTTGCCTAGCGGGAGAGGAGAGCAGTTCTTC. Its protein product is CASSLPSGRGEQFF.

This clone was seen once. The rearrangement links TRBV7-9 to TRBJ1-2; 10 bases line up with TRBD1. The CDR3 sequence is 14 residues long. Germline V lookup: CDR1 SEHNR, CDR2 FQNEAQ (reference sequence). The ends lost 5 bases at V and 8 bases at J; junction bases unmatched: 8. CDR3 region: CASSRTTGGPGYTF. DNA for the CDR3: TGTGCCAGCAGCAGGACGACAGGGGGCCCGGGCTACACCTTC.

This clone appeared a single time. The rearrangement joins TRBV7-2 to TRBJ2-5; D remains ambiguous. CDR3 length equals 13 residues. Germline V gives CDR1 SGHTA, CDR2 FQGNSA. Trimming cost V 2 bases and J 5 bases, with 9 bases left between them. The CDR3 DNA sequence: TGTGCCAGCAGCTTAAATGATCTGGAGACCCAGTACTTC. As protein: CASSLNDLETQYF.

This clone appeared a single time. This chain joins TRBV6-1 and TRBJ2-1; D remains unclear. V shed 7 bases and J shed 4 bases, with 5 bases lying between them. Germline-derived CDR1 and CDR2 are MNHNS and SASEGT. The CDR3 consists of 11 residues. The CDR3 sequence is CASTLYNEQFF. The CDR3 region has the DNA TGTGCCAGCACGCTATACAATGAGCAGTTCTTC.